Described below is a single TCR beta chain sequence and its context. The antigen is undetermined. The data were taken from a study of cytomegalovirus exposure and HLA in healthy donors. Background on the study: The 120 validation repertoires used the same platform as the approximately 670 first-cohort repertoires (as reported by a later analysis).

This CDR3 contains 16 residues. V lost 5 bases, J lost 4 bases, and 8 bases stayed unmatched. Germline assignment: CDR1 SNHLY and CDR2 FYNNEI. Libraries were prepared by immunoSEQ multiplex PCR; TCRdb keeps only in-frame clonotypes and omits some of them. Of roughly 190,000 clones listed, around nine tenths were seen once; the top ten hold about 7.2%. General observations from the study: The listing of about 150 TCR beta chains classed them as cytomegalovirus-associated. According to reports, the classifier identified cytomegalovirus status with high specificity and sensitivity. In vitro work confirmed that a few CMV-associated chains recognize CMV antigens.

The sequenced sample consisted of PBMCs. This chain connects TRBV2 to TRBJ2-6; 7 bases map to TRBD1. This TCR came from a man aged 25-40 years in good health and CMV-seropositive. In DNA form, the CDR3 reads TGTGCCAGCAGTTATAGCAGGGGGTCCGGGGCCAACGTCCTGACTTTC. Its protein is CASSYSRGSGANVLTF.